This T cell receptor (beta chain) was captured in a study of identical twins. General study points: Fewer insertions characterized abundant cord blood beta clonotypes, whereas memory repertoires showed none. A partial confounding effect on zero-insertion analyses could come from invariant MAIT and iNKT cells.

Germline V gene lookup returns CDR1 LNHNV and CDR2 YYDKDF (reference sequence). This CDR3 comprises 17 residues. Trimming took 0 bases from V and 1 from J, leaving 12 bases between them. All donors were healthy, and all were Caucasian. Template switching introduced a universal primer site, and the cDNA bore unique molecular identifiers. TCRdb called the 5' RACE reads again in MiXCR, with one record for every CDR3 protein. The table shows some 460,000 distinct CDR3 sequences, with 13% to 15% occurring only once. This clonotype has a handful of counts. The antigen remains unidentified. The data were also submitted as part of a second study, on yellow fever vaccine responses in identical twins.

Input material: CD4+ T cells sorted from blood. The chain couples TRBV15 to TRBJ2-2; no clear D gene. This TCR was sampled from a woman aged 18-30 years in good health. Written as DNA, the CDR3 is TGTGCCACCAGCAGAGATGGTGGATGGGAGAACACCGGGGAGCTGTTTTTT. Residues: CATSRDGGWENTGELFF.